Each of the 9 T cell receptor beta chains below was sequenced from the same sample in a study of response to subunit inactivated influenza vaccine. TCRdb independently ran MiXCR on the RT-PCR reads; one entry per CDR3 protein. The data hold about 570,000 distinct CDR3 sequences, with 11% observed a single time. The same data also went into a second study, on T cells expressing NK-cell markers. That source notes: UMIs accompanied the 5'RACE template switching by which TCR beta cDNA was made.

This specimen was PBMCs from blood, taken on the day of vaccination. These receptor sequences come from a man aged 50-59 years who received an inactivated influenza vaccine.

This clonotype was observed a handful of times. The V call is TRBV28, the J call TRBJ1-2; 7 bases align to TRBD1. The CDR3 covers 14 residues. Trimming at V came to 6 bases and at J to 3 bases, leaving 7 bases not matched to a gene. Germline CDR1 MDHEN, CDR2 SYDVKM. CDR3 region: CASRYKGQDYGYTF. CDR3 nucleotide sequence: TGTGCCAGCAGGTATAAAGGACAGGACTATGGCTACACCTTC.

This clonotype was observed a handful of times. CDR3 loop: CASSPQGQRGLEQYF. The CDR3 coding sequence is TGTGCCAGCTCACCTCAGGGACAGAGGGGATTGGAGCAGTACTTC. The chain is built from TRBV18 and TRBJ2-7; 7 bases align to TRBD1. Germline trimming cut 3 bases from V and 7 bases from J; bases unmatched to any gene: 12. This CDR3 region has 15 residues. The germline V gene encodes CDR1 KGHSH and CDR2 LQKENI.

This clonotype was counted between two and nine times. The chain employs TRBV6-1 and TRBJ1-1; no clear D. Between the trimmed V and J ends, which lost 7 bases and 1 base, there was a span of 16 bases. From germline, CDR1 is MNHNS and CDR2 SASEGT. This CDR3 spans 15 amino acids. The CDR3: CASILGSQSNTEAFF. The CDR3 coding sequence is TGTGCCAGCATCTTGGGGTCACAGTCGAACACTGAAGCTTTCTTT.

This clonotype was seen many times. The genes are TRBV6-5 and TRBJ2-3; D is perhaps TRBD1 (6 bases). Germline CDR1 reads MNHEY; CDR2 reads SVGAGI. Trimming removed 0 bases at V and 4 bases at J, with 14 bases between. This CDR3 contains 16 residues. The CDR3 DNA is TGTGCCAGCAGTTACTCGACTGGCAGGGGATCAGATACGCAGTATTTT. The encoded protein is CASSYSTGRGSDTQYF.

This chain connects TRBV6-5 to TRBJ1-2, with D possibly being TRBD1 (6 bases). V lost 5 bases and J 7 bases, leaving 11 bases between the germline ends. The germline V gene encodes CDR1 MNHEY and CDR2 SVGAGI. The CDR3 is made up of 12 amino acids. CDR3 bases: TGTGCCAGCAGTCCGGGACACGGTGGCTACACCTTC. Its translation is CASSPGHGGYTF.

This clonotype was counted many times. This rearrangement joins TRBV28 to TRBJ2-7; D could derive from TRBD1 or TRBD2 (5 bases each). The ends were cut back, 7 bases at V and 4 bases at J, with 14 bases in the middle. The CDR3 is 13 residues long. CDR1 is MDHEN, CDR2 SYDVKM, per germline. CDR3 protein: CASTLGVDYEQYF. The CDR3, as DNA: TGTGCCAGCACGTTGGGGGTGGATTACGAGCAGTACTTC.

This clonotype was observed a few times. This rearrangement joins TRBV5-1 to TRBJ2-7, with 8 nucleotides matching TRBD1. Germline V gene lookup returns CDR1 SGHRS and CDR2 YFSETQ. The V and J ends lost 5 bases and 7 bases, in that order; junction bases with no gene match: 8. This CDR3 is built from 13 residues. Here the CDR3 reads CASSPHRGDEQYF. Here the CDR3 DNA reads TGCGCCAGCAGTCCGCACAGGGGGGATGAGCAGTACTTC.

The rearrangement joins TRBV30 to TRBJ1-5; the D is unclear. The CDR3 length is 13 residues. From germline, CDR1 is GTSNPN and CDR2 SVGIG (reference sequence). The V and J ends lost 0 bases and 4 bases respectively, with 7 bases between them. CDR3 nucleotide sequence: TGTGCCTGGAGTGTAGGTGGGAATCAGCCCCAGCATTTT. This translates into CAWSVGGNQPQHF. Full variable domain (remainder filled in from reference TRBV30 and TRBJ1-5): SQTIHQWPATLVQPVGSPLSLECTVEGTSNPNLYWYRQAAGRGLQLLFYSVGIGQISSEVPQNLSASRPQDRQFILSSKKLLLSDSGFYLCAWSVGGNQPQHFGDGTRLSIL.

In the case of this clonotype: A read error is possible here, since a much larger clone lies one base away. J is TRBJ2-1 and V is TRBV7-2; D remains unclear. Germline V gene data show CDR1 as SGHTA and CDR2 as FQGNSA. The CDR3 consists of 12 residues. CDR3 nucleotides: TGTGCCAGCAGCTTGGATAGAAATGAGCACTTCTTC. Protein product: CASSLDRNEHFF.